Shown below are 32 T cell receptor beta chains from a single sample sequenced in a study of T cells in localized non-small cell lung cancer (dated by TCRdb to 2018 to 2021). Libraries were built with the immunoSEQ multiplex PCR assay. The source is immuneACCESS, and TCRdb retained only in-frame sequences with V and J called. Part of the clones is not carried over; for the studies checked, unresolved V genes explain less than half of this, and the remainder is unexplained. The sample contains tens of thousands of clones, about nine tenths of them found a single time. The ten largest clones represent around 23% of the sample. Sequenced here: peripheral blood, sampled before any cancer treatment. These receptors were obtained from a man aged 35 to 70 with stage I squamous cell lung carcinoma.

This chain links TRBV19 with TRBJ1-1; 7 nucleotides align to TRBD1. Losses at the gene ends were 7 bases for V and 11 bases for J; bases not matched to a gene: 16. The germline V gene has CDR1 LNHDA and CDR2 SQIVND (reference sequence). This CDR3 comprises 14 residues. CDR3 nucleotides: TGTGCCAGTAATAGTAGGGGACAGACCCTAAGTGCTTTCTTT. Its translation is CASNSRGQTLSAFF.

The chain carries TRBV7-6 and TRBJ2-1, with D maybe TRBD2 (7 bases). Looked up from germline, CDR1 is SGHVS and CDR2 is FNYEAQ. CDR3 length: 17 residues. Trimming removed 0 bases from V and 8 bases from J, with 20 bases in between. CDR3 protein: CASSLALGGGSGDEQFF. CDR3 in DNA: TGTGCCAGCAGCTTAGCGCTGGGAGGGGGATCGGGGGATGAGCAGTTCTTC.

This chain connects TRBV29-1 to TRBJ1-2; D possibly corresponds to TRBD1 (5 bases). The CDR3 extends over 12 amino acids. Per the germline V gene, CDR1 is SQVTM and CDR2 is ANQGSEA. Between the trimmed V and J ends, which lost 3 bases and 8 bases, there was a span of 13 bases. The chain's CDR3 is CSVEAGRGGYTF. The CDR3 bases are TGCAGCGTTGAGGCAGGGCGAGGAGGCTACACCTTC.

The CDR3 coding sequence is TGTGCCAGCAGCTTGGGGGTATCTGGGGCCAACGTCCTGACTTTC. Translation: CASSLGVSGANVLTF. V is TRBV5-5 and J is TRBJ2-6; D call uncertain. CDR3 length: 15 amino acids. The V end lost 0 bases, the J end lost 1 base, and 5 bases lay between the germline ends. Germline V lookup: CDR1 SGHKS, CDR2 YYEKEE (reference sequence). The full variable domain, with the rest looked up from reference TRBV5-5 and TRBJ2-6, is DAGVTQSPTHLIKTRGQQVTLRCSPISGHKSVSWYQQVLGQGPQFIFQYYEKEERGRGNFPDRFSARQFPNYSSELNVNALLLGDSALYLCASSLGVSGANVLTFGAGSRLTVL.

The V gene is TRBV13, the J gene TRBJ1-1; D possibly corresponds to TRBD1 (6 bases). The CDR3 is 16 residues long. V was shortened by 1 base and J by 4 bases, with 16 bases between the two germline ends. Germline V gives CDR1 PRHDT, CDR2 FYEKMQ (reference sequence). The CDR3 DNA reads TGTGCCAGCAGCTTAGCCCAACAGGGCTCGGGCACTGAAGCTTTCTTT. It codes for CASSLAQQGSGTEAFF. The full variable domain, rest sourced from reference TRBV13 and TRBJ1-1, is AAGVIQSPRHLIKEKRETATLKCYPIPRHDTVYWYQQGPGQDPQFLISFYEKMQSDKGSIPDRFSAQQFSDYHSELNMSSLELGDSALYFCASSLAQQGSGTEAFFGQGTRLTVV.

This chain joins TRBV7-9 and TRBJ2-7, with a possible D match to TRBD2 (6 bases). Germline CDR1 and CDR2: SEHNR and FQNEAQ (reference sequence). Trimming took off 3 bases at V and 3 bases at J, with 9 bases between the two ends. The CDR3 loop spans 13 amino acids. This chain's CDR3 is CASSLGLDYEQYF. In DNA form, the CDR3 reads TGTGCCAGCAGCTTGGGACTTGACTACGAGCAGTACTTC. Based on the CDR3 plus reference TRBV7-9 and TRBJ2-7, the full variable domain is DTGVSQNPRHKITKRGQNVTFRCDPISEHNRLYWYRQTLGQGPEFLTYFQNEAQLEKSRLLSDRFSAERPKGSFSTLEIQRTEQGDSAMYLCASSLGLDYEQYFGPGTRLTVT.

This chain joins TRBV29-1 and TRBJ2-3, with D unclear. V gave up 2 bases and J gave up 0 bases, with 9 bases separating them. Germline CDR1 reads SQVTM; CDR2 reads ANQGSEA. This CDR3 has 14 residues. The CDR3 sequence: CSVEPGSSTDTQYF. DNA for the CDR3: TGCAGCGTTGAACCCGGATCGAGCACAGATACGCAGTATTTT.

The gene calls are TRBV2 and TRBJ1-2, with TRBD1 matching 7 bases. This CDR3 contains 14 residues. Per germline, CDR1 SNHLY and CDR2 FYNNEI. V shed 3 bases, J shed 3 bases, and the junction held 4 bases outside the gene matches. The CDR3 protein is CASSEDGTDYGYTF. In DNA, the CDR3 is TGTGCCAGCAGTGAGGATGGGACAGACTATGGCTACACCTTC. Combining the CDR3 with reference TRBV2 and TRBJ1-2 gives the whole variable domain EPEVTQTPSHQVTQMGQEVILRCVPISNHLYFYWYRQILGQKVEFLVSFYNNEISEKSEIFDDQFSVERPDGSNFTLKIRSTKLEDSAMYFCASSEDGTDYGYTFGSGTRLTVV.

The chain combines TRBV6-6 with TRBJ2-7; a possible D gene is TRBD1 (6 bases). From germline, CDR1 is MNHNY and CDR2 SVGAGI (reference sequence). The CDR3 is made up of 14 amino acids. V lost 1 base to trimming and J lost 7 bases, with 14 bases between them. The CDR3 region is CASSYLGPQGEQYF. The DNA for the CDR3 is TGTGCCAGCAGTTACTTGGGGCCCCAGGGGGAGCAGTACTTC.

This clone appeared a few times. This chain connects TRBV18 to TRBJ1-6; no reliable D call. Trimming pared 6 bases from V and 8 bases from J, leaving 8 bases between. The CDR3 contains 12 residues. Germline V gene lookup returns CDR1 KGHSH and CDR2 LQKENI. The CDR3 here is CASSKTDSPLHF. CDR3 DNA: TGTGCCAGCTCGAAGACCGATTCACCCCTCCACTTT.

This clone showed up just once. The chain carries TRBV7-2 and TRBJ2-5, with no clear D. V was pared by 2 bases and J by 4 bases, with 17 bases between. Germline CDR1 is SGHTA and CDR2 is FQGNSA. The CDR3 has 16 amino acids. CDR3 sequence reads: CASSLSGLYYRETQYF. As DNA, the CDR3 is TGTGCCAGCAGCTTATCCGGGTTGTATTATCGAGAGACCCAGTACTTC. The full variable domain, with the rest looked up from reference TRBV7-2 and TRBJ2-5, is GAGVSQSPSNKVTEKGKDVELRCDPISGHTALYWYRQSLGQGLEFLIYFQGNSAPDKSGLPSDRFSAERTGGSVSTLTIQRTQQEDSAVYLCASSLSGLYYRETQYFGPGTRLLVL.

This clone was counted only a few times. The rearrangement uses TRBV6-5 and TRBJ1-2; possible D gene TRBD1, 5 bases. In germline, CDR1 is MNHEY, CDR2 SVGAGI. V lost 5 bases, J lost 4 bases, and 17 bases lay in between. This CDR3 is built from 15 residues. The chain's CDR3 is CASSHEQVEGYGYTF. Written as DNA, the CDR3 is TGTGCCAGCAGTCATGAACAGGTCGAGGGCTATGGCTACACCTTC.

V usage is TRBV10-3 and J usage is TRBJ2-7, with TRBD2 matching over 11 bases. The CDR3 has 17 residues. Germline assignment: CDR1 ENHRY and CDR2 SYGVKD. Unmatched junction bases numbered 8, after V lost 2 bases and J lost 2 bases. The CDR3 region has the DNA TGTGCCATCAGTGAGATAGCGGGGGGGCCAAGGGCCTACGAGCAGTACTTC. It is translated as CAISEIAGGPRAYEQYF.

The chain is built from TRBV6-6 and TRBJ1-2; D perhaps matches TRBD1 (6 bases). This CDR3 has 12 amino acids. Germline CDR1 MNHNY, CDR2 SVGAGI (reference sequence). V gave up 5 bases and J gave up 2 bases, with 6 bases separating them. The CDR3 bases are TGTGCCAGCAGTACAGGGAACTATGGCTACACCTTC. As protein: CASSTGNYGYTF.

The chain combines TRBV9 with TRBJ2-5; 8 bases map to TRBD2. The CDR3 has 16 amino acids. Per germline, CDR1 SGDLS and CDR2 YYNGEE. V trimming: 5 bases; J trimming: 4 bases; junction bases outside the gene matches: 13. The CDR3 DNA reads as TGTGCCAGCAGTATCTCCGGGGGGGCCAGTCGAGAGACCCAGTACTTC. Amino acids: CASSISGGASRETQYF.

DNA of the CDR3: TGTGCCAGCACCAGCCCAGTGAACACTGAAGCTTTCTTT. The encoded protein is CASTSPVNTEAFF. The chain couples TRBV6-5 to TRBJ1-1, with D unclear. V shed 7 bases and J shed 0 bases, with 9 bases lying between them. The CDR3 has 13 amino acids. Per the germline V gene, CDR1 is MNHEY and CDR2 is SVGAGI.

This chain uses TRBV19 with TRBJ2-2; 7 nucleotides match TRBD1. CDR1 is LNHDA, CDR2 SQIVND, per germline (reference sequence). V shed 9 bases and J 2 bases; nucleotides not matched to a gene: 9. This CDR3 comprises 15 residues. Here the CDR3 DNA reads TGTGCCAGCCGGAAGGGGACAGCCAACACCGGGGAGCTGTTTTTT. Amino acid sequence: CASRKGTANTGELFF.

This clone was seen just once. The J gene is TRBJ1-2, the V gene TRBV9; maybe TRBD1 (6 bases). The CDR3 totals 15 residues. CDR1 and CDR2 (germline): SGDLS, YYNGEE. V was shortened by 4 bases and J by 5 bases, with 18 bases between the two germline ends. Here the CDR3 reads CASSLEDRRGYGYTF. Written as DNA, the CDR3 is TGTGCCAGCAGCCTGGAGGACAGACGTGGATATGGCTACACCTTC. The variable domain in full, with the rest retrieved from reference TRBV9 and TRBJ1-2, is DSGVTQTPKHLITATGQRVTLRCSPRSGDLSVYWYQQSLDQGLQFLIQYYNGEERAKGNILERFSAQQFPDLHSELNLSSLELGDSALYFCASSLEDRRGYGYTFGSGTRLTVV.

By sample fraction, this clone is medium-sized. The rearrangement uses TRBV7-9 and TRBJ1-1; 8 bases fit TRBD1. V was pared by 4 bases and J by 0 bases, with 10 bases of the junction left unmatched. Germline assignment: CDR1 SEHNR and CDR2 FQNEAQ (reference sequence). There are 17 residues in the CDR3. The CDR3 region has the DNA TGTGCCAGCAGCTCCCACGAATGGACAGGGCTGAACACTGAAGCTTTCTTT. This encodes CASSSHEWTGLNTEAFF.

The CDR3: CASSVHGDQPQHF. CDR3 coding DNA: TGCGCCAGCAGTGTTCACGGTGATCAGCCCCAGCATTTT. The J gene is TRBJ1-5, the V gene TRBV10-1, with D uncertain. Germline lookup yields CDR1 WNHNN and CDR2 SYGVQD (reference sequence). CDR3 length: 13 amino acids. Trimming left V 4 bases short and J 5 bases short, with 9 bases between.

This chain connects TRBV13 to TRBJ1-5; 11 bases are shared with TRBD1. Germline values: CDR1 PRHDT, CDR2 FYEKMQ (reference sequence). V lost 5 bases and J lost 5; bases outside the gene matches: 5. This CDR3 has 15 amino acids. The CDR3 reads CASSRGQGDYQPQHF. The CDR3 nucleotides are TGTGCCAGCAGCCGGGGACAGGGGGACTATCAGCCCCAGCATTTT.

This clone has only one observation. The chain has TRBV7-6 and TRBJ1-1; D unclear. Germline V gene sequence: CDR1 SGHVS, CDR2 FNYEAQ. The CDR3 totals 13 residues. V was cut by 3 bases and J by 1 base, with 6 bases left in between. CDR3 residues: CASSLGENTEAFF. The CDR3 DNA is TGTGCCAGCAGCTTGGGTGAGAACACTGAAGCTTTCTTT. Supplemented by reference TRBV7-6 and TRBJ1-1, the full variable domain reads GAGVSQSPRYKVTKRGQDVALRCDPISGHVSLYWYRQALGQGPEFLTYFNYEAQQDKSGLPNDRFSAERPEGSISTLTIQRTEQRDSAMYRCASSLGENTEAFFGQGTRLTVV.

This clone showed up just once. The rearrangement joins TRBV19 to TRBJ2-1; TRBD2 matches 15 bases. V lost 4 bases and J lost 0; bases outside the gene matches: 7. The CDR3 has 19 amino acids. Looked up from germline, CDR1 is LNHDA and CDR2 is SQIVND (reference sequence). CDR3 DNA: TGTGCCAGTAGTACGGGACTAGCGGGGGGCACTAGCTCCTACAATGAGCAGTTCTTC. Translating gives CASSTGLAGGTSSYNEQFF. The whole variable domain, remainder taken from reference TRBV19 and TRBJ2-1, is DGGITQSPKYLFRKEGQNVTLSCEQNLNHDAMYWYRQDPGQGLRLIYYSQIVNDFQKGDIAEGYSVSREKKESFPLTVTSAQKNPTAFYLCASSTGLAGGTSSYNEQFFGPGTRLTVL.

The chain joins TRBV7-9 to TRBJ2-5, with 8 bases fitting TRBD1. The J segment lost 5 bases and the V segment lost 5 bases, leaving 7 bases of the junction unmatched. Germline V gene lookup returns CDR1 SEHNR and CDR2 FQNEAQ (reference sequence). The CDR3 has 14 amino acids. The CDR3 sequence is CASSNQGARETQYF. The CDR3 DNA is TGTGCCAGCAGCAACCAGGGGGCGAGGGAGACCCAGTACTTC.

The count of this clone is one. The chain is built from TRBV29-1 and TRBJ1-1; 7 nucleotides agree with TRBD1. The J segment lost 1 base and the V segment lost 6 bases, leaving 5 bases of the junction unmatched. The CDR3 totals 13 residues. Germline V gives CDR1 SQVTM, CDR2 ANQGSEA. CDR3: CSVEGQQNTEAFF. DNA for the CDR3: TGCAGCGTGGAGGGACAGCAGAACACTGAAGCTTTCTTT.

V and J are TRBV28 and TRBJ2-7; D is uncertain. This CDR3 is 14 amino acids long. V shed 3 bases and J shed 0 bases, with 9 bases lying between them. Germline assignment: CDR1 MDHEN and CDR2 SYDVKM. The CDR3 here is CASSFAVNSYEQYF. CDR3 bases: TGTGCCAGCAGTTTTGCAGTGAACTCCTACGAGCAGTACTTC. Full variable domain (remainder filled in from reference TRBV28 and TRBJ2-7): DVKVTQSSRYLVKRTGEKVFLECVQDMDHENMFWYRQDPGLGLRLIYFSYDVKMKEKGDIPEGYSVSREKKERFSLILESASTNQTSMYLCASSFAVNSYEQYFGPGTRLTVT.

The rearrangement links TRBV5-1 to TRBJ1-5, with D tentatively TRBD1 (5 bases). Trimming took 5 bases from V and 4 from J, leaving 13 bases between them. The CDR3 is 14 amino acids. Germline V gene data show CDR1 as SGHRS and CDR2 as YFSETQ. The CDR3 here is CASSPGTENQPQHF. CDR3 nucleotides: TGCGCCAGCAGTCCCGGGACGGAGAATCAGCCCCAGCATTTT.

This clone appeared a single time. This chain joins TRBV6-5 and TRBJ1-4, with 7 bases that match TRBD1. After removal of 7 bases from V and 8 bases from J, the junction contained 10 bases not matched to a gene. Per the germline V gene, CDR1 is MNHEY and CDR2 is SVGAGI. The CDR3 loop spans 14 amino acids. The CDR3 spells CASNDRASGEKLFF. The CDR3 DNA is TGTGCCAGCAATGACAGGGCATCAGGAGAAAAACTGTTTTTT.

This clone was seen once. The gene calls are TRBV5-1 and TRBJ1-1, with TRBD1 matching over 10 bases. Germline V gene sequence: CDR1 SGHRS, CDR2 YFSETQ. Unmatched junction bases numbered 8, after V lost 6 bases and J lost 6 bases. The CDR3 length is 14 residues. CDR3 in DNA: TGCGCCAGCACCCCCTCCGGACAGGGGGCTGAAGCTTTCTTT. It translates to CASTPSGQGAEAFF. The whole variable domain, filled in from reference TRBV5-1 and TRBJ1-1, reads KAGVTQTPRYLIKTRGQQVTLSCSPISGHRSVSWYQQTPGQGLQFLFEYFSETQRNKGNFPGRFSGRQFSNSRSEMNVSTLELGDSALYLCASTPSGQGAEAFFGQGTRLTVV.

J is TRBJ2-1 and V is TRBV10-3, with 11 bases matching TRBD1. The CDR3 is 12 amino acids. Germline assignment: CDR1 ENHRY and CDR2 SYGVKD. Unmatched junction bases numbered 1, after V lost 6 bases and J lost 9 bases. The CDR3 loop is CAISGTGGEQFF. DNA for the CDR3: TGTGCCATCAGCGGGACAGGGGGTGAGCAGTTCTTC.

The CDR3 DNA sequence: TGTGCCACCAGCAGAGATAGGGGTAAAGGAAACACCATATATTTT. This translates into CATSRDRGKGNTIYF. The J gene is TRBJ1-3, the V gene TRBV15; D is perhaps TRBD1 (5 bases). The V gene lost 0 bases and the J gene lost 4 bases, with 10 bases spanning the gap. CDR3 size: 15 residues. CDR1 and CDR2 from the germline V gene are LNHNV and YYDKDF (reference sequence).

This chain connects TRBV4-1 to TRBJ2-1; either TRBD1 or TRBD2 may supply D (6 bases each). The CDR3 sequence is 13 residues long. Trimming removed 3 bases at V and 8 bases at J, with 11 bases between. Germline V gene lookup returns CDR1 MGHRA and CDR2 YSYEKL. CDR3 DNA: TGCGCCAGCAGCCAGAGGGGGGCCCATGAGCAGTTCTTC. Its translation: CASSQRGAHEQFF.